The 17 T cell receptor beta chains below were found in one sample sequenced in a study of blood T cells in healthy people across ages. For the second PCR, which ran for roughly 7 to 11 cycles, a sample-barcoded 5' primer and a J-beta primer mix were used. TCRdb reprocessed the 5' RACE reads with MiXCR, giving one entry per CDR3 protein. The sample contains 600,000 to 850,000 distinct CDR3 sequences, 35% to 45% of which appear only once. The sequencing input was blood. The receptors derive from a woman aged 60-75 years in good health.

This clonotype has only a few counts. The chain is built from TRBV28 and TRBJ2-1, with 10 bases identical to TRBD2. The CDR3 contains 16 residues. The germline V gene encodes CDR1 MDHEN and CDR2 SYDVKM. V dropped 5 bases and J dropped 8; count of bases not matched to a gene: 12. CDR3 DNA sequence: TGTGCCAGCAGTCCACTGAGCGGGAGGGGATTCGATGAGCAGTTCTTC. Its protein product is CASSPLSGRGFDEQFF. Filled out from reference TRBV28 and TRBJ2-1, the complete variable domain reads DVKVTQSSRYLVKRTGEKVFLECVQDMDHENMFWYRQDPGLGLRLIYFSYDVKMKEKGDIPEGYSVSREKKERFSLILESASTNQTSMYLCASSPLSGRGFDEQFFGPGTRLTVL.

CDR3 sequence reads: CSAGDFSYEQYF. As DNA, the CDR3 is TGCAGTGCTGGGGACTTTTCCTACGAGCAGTACTTC. The chain recombines TRBV20-1 with TRBJ2-7; maybe TRBD2 (6 bases). The CDR3 length is 12 residues. The germline V and J ends were trimmed by 5 bases and 1 base, with 9 bases remaining between them. The germline gives CDR1 DFQATT, CDR2 SNEGSKA (reference sequence).

The genes are TRBV7-9 and TRBJ2-3; D is possibly TRBD2 (6 bases). CDR1 and CDR2 from the germline V gene are SEHNR and FQNEAQ (reference sequence). Trimming left V 5 bases short and J 7 bases short, with 22 bases between. This CDR3 comprises 16 residues. The CDR3 DNA is TGTGCCAGCAGCCCGCAGGGTGCGGGGATCTTTTATACGCAGTATTTT. This encodes CASSPQGAGIFYTQYF.

J is TRBJ2-5 and V is TRBV20-1; D might be TRBD1 (6 bases). The germline V gene has CDR1 DFQATT and CDR2 SNEGSKA (reference sequence). The CDR3 has 14 amino acids. The V and J ends lost 5 bases and 7 bases respectively, with 20 bases between them. The CDR3 nucleotides read TGCAGTGCTCCCCGACAGGCCAACATGGGGACCCAGTACTTC. It encodes CSAPRQANMGTQYF.

The table lists this clonotype with a few counts. The chain couples TRBV7-2 to TRBJ2-5, with D possibly being TRBD1 or TRBD2 (7 bases each). The germline V gene encodes CDR1 SGHTA and CDR2 FQGNSA. The germline V and J ends were trimmed by 5 bases and 5 bases, with 18 bases remaining between them. This CDR3 has 15 residues. CDR3 loop: CASSKRLAGGETQYF. The CDR3 coding sequence is TGTGCCAGCAGCAAAAGACTAGCAGGGGGGGAGACCCAGTACTTC.

A note on this clonotype: Being one base from a much bigger clone, this may be a read error. CDR3 DNA sequence: TGTGCCATCAGTCCACTCCTGGATGAGCAGTACTTC. Amino acid sequence: CAISPLLDEQYF. The chain combines TRBV10-3 with TRBJ2-7; D unclear. The germline V and J ends were trimmed by 5 bases and 7 bases, with 12 bases remaining between them. The CDR3 consists of 12 residues. CDR1 and CDR2 from the germline V gene are ENHRY and SYGVKD.

The gene calls are TRBV7-2 and TRBJ2-1; a weak D match, TRBD1 (6 bases). Germline CDR1 SGHTA, CDR2 FQGNSA. The CDR3 spans 16 residues. The V and J ends lost 0 bases and 3 bases respectively, with 12 bases between them. The DNA of the CDR3 is TGTGCCAGCAGCTTAGCGCTCGGCAGGGGCTACAATGAGCAGTTCTTC. It is translated as CASSLALGRGYNEQFF.

This chain links TRBV29-1 with TRBJ2-6; possible D gene TRBD1, 6 bases. Trimming left V 4 bases short and J 2 bases short, with 12 bases between. The V gene's germline CDR1 is SQVTM and CDR2 ANQGSEA. The CDR3 covers 15 residues. The DNA of the CDR3 is TGCAGCGTTGTTGTGGGGGCAGCTGGGGCCAACGTCCTGACTTTC. Residues: CSVVVGAAGANVLTF.

This clonotype was detected many times. The genes are TRBV5-1 and TRBJ2-5, with 7 bases matching TRBD1. CDR3 length: 15 amino acids. V lost 4 bases, J lost 0 bases, and 6 bases stayed unmatched. Germline V gives CDR1 SGHRS, CDR2 YFSETQ. CDR3 in amino acids: CASSLRDSYQETQYF. CDR3 nucleotides: TGCGCCAGCAGCCTCCGGGACAGCTACCAAGAGACCCAGTACTTC. Combining the CDR3 with reference TRBV5-1 and TRBJ2-5 gives the whole variable domain KAGVTQTPRYLIKTRGQQVTLSCSPISGHRSVSWYQQTPGQGLQFLFEYFSETQRNKGNFPGRFSGRQFSNSRSEMNVSTLELGDSALYLCASSLRDSYQETQYFGPGTRLLVL.

V and J are TRBV28 and TRBJ2-5; no clear D. Per germline, CDR1 MDHEN and CDR2 SYDVKM. The CDR3 is made up of 14 amino acids. Trimming took 4 bases from V and 0 from J, leaving 9 bases between them. CDR3 in amino acids: CASSSPDHQETQYF. The CDR3 DNA is TGTGCCAGCAGTTCCCCGGACCACCAAGAGACCCAGTACTTC.

This clonotype was counted between two and nine times. The genes are TRBV5-1 and TRBJ2-7; D is unresolved. The CDR3 loop spans 14 amino acids. CDR1 is SGHRS and CDR2 is YFSETQ in the germline V gene. V was trimmed by 4 bases and J by 3 bases, leaving 14 bases between them. CDR3 sequence: CASSIGQLDYEQYF. The CDR3 DNA is TGCGCCAGCAGCATTGGCCAGTTGGACTACGAGCAGTACTTC.

This sequence joins TRBV5-1 and TRBJ2-7; TRBD2 agrees at 9 bases. Judging by the DNA end, TRBJ2-5 fits better; the J call may be wrong. The CDR3 totals 16 residues. Per germline, CDR1 SGHRS and CDR2 YFSETQ. CDR3 amino acids: CASSLSSGVAGETQYF. DNA of the CDR3: TGCGCCAGCAGCTTGTCTAGCGGGGTAGCAGGGGAGACCCAGTACTTC.

V is TRBV15 and J is TRBJ2-3; 8 bases line up with TRBD1. CDR1 and CDR2 (germline): LNHNV, YYDKDF (reference sequence). CDR3 length equals 16 residues. V lost 3 bases to trimming and J lost 2 bases; unmatched junction nucleotides: 7. The CDR3 here is CATSSRDRFSTDTQYF. CDR3 in DNA: TGTGCCACCAGCAGCCGGGACAGGTTCTCCACAGATACGCAGTATTTT.

Ten or more counts support this clonotype. The junction shows a germline mismatch at one end, possibly a read error. V gene TRBV4-3 combines with J gene TRBJ2-3; D might be TRBD1 (6 bases). The CDR3 spans 13 residues. Germline V gene data show CDR1 as LGHNA and CDR2 as YSLEER. CDR3 in amino acids: CASSPGVTDTQYF. The CDR3, as DNA: TGTGCCAGCAGCCCAGGGGTTACAGATACGCAGTATTTT.

This clonotype was counted many times. The rearrangement joins TRBV5-1 to TRBJ2-5; 8 nucleotides agree with TRBD1. Germline trimming cut 4 bases from V and 2 bases from J; bases unmatched to any gene: 4. CDR1 SGHRS and CDR2 YFSETQ come from the germline V gene. This CDR3 is 14 amino acids long. CDR3 residues: CASSVGQVQETQYF. The CDR3 nucleotides are TGCGCCAGCAGCGTGGGACAGGTACAAGAGACCCAGTACTTC.

This clonotype has only a few counts. One end of the junction does not line up with germline, which may come from a read error. The chain links TRBV4-2 to TRBJ2-5; no reliable D call. The tail of the sequence fits TRBJ2-7 better, so the J call may be wrong. CDR3 length: 13 residues. Germline V gene sequence: CDR1 LGHNA, CDR2 YNFKEQ. In DNA, the CDR3 is TGTGCCAGTAGCCAAATATTACACTACGAGCAGTACTTC. Amino acid sequence: CASSQILHYEQYF.

Regarding this clonotype: Just one base apart from a much larger clone, this may be a read error. The J gene is TRBJ2-1, the V gene TRBV29-1, with D perhaps matching TRBD2 (6 bases). The CDR3 has 12 residues. With 8 bases removed from V and 8 bases from J, the gap between germline ends came to 16 bases. Germline CDR1 is SQVTM and CDR2 is ANQGSEA. Here the CDR3 reads CSIAGSGDEQFF. The CDR3 DNA sequence: TGCAGCATTGCGGGCTCGGGGGATGAGCAGTTCTTC.